The clone carrying this T cell receptor (beta chain) occurred once. Its antigen is still unknown. Sequencing was performed with immunoSEQ multiplex PCR; in TCRdb, only in-frame clones are kept and a portion is missing. The sample has around 31,000 clones; 55% to 80% are singletons. The CDR3 covers 13 residues. Germline V gene lookup returns CDR1 SGHTA and CDR2 FQGNSA. Trimming left V 4 bases short and J 3 bases short, with 7 bases between. The data belong to a study of STAT5B mutations in CD4+ large granular lymphocyte leukemia. Points from the study as a whole: 8/27 top patient clones versus 2/35 control clones were TRBV06-family.

The clonotype was recovered from a human donor in good health. The chain carries TRBV7-2 and TRBJ1-5, with no clear D. The sequencing sample was made of CD4+ T cells from blood buffy coats. CDR3 sequence: CASSWQDNQPQHF. The CDR3 nucleotides read TGTGCCAGCAGCTGGCAGGACAATCAGCCCCAGCATTTT.